The 22 T cell receptor beta chains given below trace back to one sample, sequenced in a study of OX40 agonist ivuxolimab in advanced cancers. The method was immunoSEQ multiplex PCR; TCRdb's version includes in-frame clones alone and lacks a portion of them. The sample carries tens of thousands of clones, over 85% recorded once. The source was CD4+ or CD8+ T cells sorted from blood, collected in a trial of the OX40 agonist ivuxolimab. These receptors all come from an adult with an advanced solid tumor such as melanoma, head and neck, liver or kidney cancer.

The CDR3 region has the DNA TGTGCCAGCAGCACCGGGACAGGGATCTCTGGGGCCAACGTCCTGACTTTC. This sequence encodes CASSTGTGISGANVLTF. V gene TRBV28 combines with J gene TRBJ2-6, with TRBD1 matching 9 bases. The CDR3 consists of 17 residues. In germline, CDR1 is MDHEN, CDR2 SYDVKM. The trim removed 6 bases at V and 0 bases at J, leaving 6 bases unmatched.

CDR3 loop: CASSPRRPLTDTQYF. The CDR3 region has the DNA TGTGCCAGCAGCCCCCGGCGGCCCCTCACAGATACGCAGTATTTT. The chain combines TRBV6-5 with TRBJ2-3; D is unresolved. There are 15 residues in the CDR3. Trimming left V 6 bases short and J 2 bases short, with 15 bases between. The V gene's germline CDR1 is MNHEY and CDR2 SVGAGI.

The V and J genes are TRBV9 and TRBJ2-7, with 7 bases lining up with TRBD2. The ends lost 0 bases at V and 2 bases at J; junction bases unmatched: 5. The CDR3 is made up of 15 amino acids. The V gene's germline CDR1 is SGDLS and CDR2 YYNGEE. The CDR3 protein is CASSVAASGTYEQYF. The CDR3 DNA is TGTGCCAGCAGCGTAGCGGCTAGCGGCACCTACGAGCAGTACTTC. The entire variable domain, with the rest obtained from reference TRBV9 and TRBJ2-7, is as follows: DSGVTQTPKHLITATGQRVTLRCSPRSGDLSVYWYQQSLDQGLQFLIQYYNGEERAKGNILERFSAQQFPDLHSELNLSSLELGDSALYFCASSVAASGTYEQYFGPGTRLTVT.

The rearrangement uses TRBV6-1 and TRBJ2-5; TRBD2 aligns across 12 bases. Germline V lookup: CDR1 MNHNS, CDR2 SASEGT. The CDR3 has 16 amino acids. The trim removed 2 bases at V and 4 bases at J, leaving 5 bases unmatched. The CDR3 DNA reads TGTGCCAGCAGTGAACTGACTAGCGGGGGTCGAGAGACCCAGTACTTC. Its protein product is CASSELTSGGRETQYF.

J is TRBJ2-3 and V is TRBV5-1; no clear D. The CDR3 covers 13 residues. Per germline, CDR1 SGHRS and CDR2 YFSETQ. V lost 3 bases and J 1 base, leaving 6 bases between the germline ends. The CDR3 is CASSSGGTDTQYF. CDR3 nucleotides: TGCGCCAGCAGCTCTGGGGGCACAGATACGCAGTATTTT.

The V call is TRBV20-1, the J call TRBJ2-7; tentatively, D is TRBD2 (5 bases). The CDR3 is made up of 10 amino acids. Trimming shortened V by 7 bases and J by 5 bases, and 9 bases separated the two germline ends. Germline V CDR1 and CDR2: DFQATT, SNEGSKA (reference sequence). The CDR3 here is CSVSGNEQYF. Here the CDR3 DNA reads TGCAGTGTCTCCGGGAACGAGCAGTACTTC.

This clone showed up just once. This chain connects TRBV28 to TRBJ2-5; tentative D call: TRBD1 (5 bases). The germline V and J ends were trimmed by 3 bases and 0 bases, with 11 bases remaining between them. Per the germline V gene, CDR1 is MDHEN and CDR2 is SYDVKM. The CDR3 has 15 residues. The CDR3 sequence: CASSFPGMYQETQYF. In DNA, the CDR3 is TGTGCCAGCAGTTTCCCAGGGATGTACCAAGAGACCCAGTACTTC.

V gene TRBV2 combines with J gene TRBJ2-1; the D is unclear. V was clipped by 2 bases and J by 7 bases, with 12 bases between them. Per the germline V gene, CDR1 is SNHLY and CDR2 is FYNNEI. The CDR3 consists of 14 residues. The CDR3 DNA follows: TGTGCCAGCAGTGAAATGGTTTCAGCGAATGAGCAGTTCTTC. It encodes CASSEMVSANEQFF. Based on the CDR3 plus reference TRBV2 and TRBJ2-1, the full variable domain is EPEVTQTPSHQVTQMGQEVILRCVPISNHLYFYWYRQILGQKVEFLVSFYNNEISEKSEIFDDQFSVERPDGSNFTLKIRSTKLEDSAMYFCASSEMVSANEQFFGPGTRLTVL.

The CDR3 bases are TGTGCCAGCTCCGACGGGGAACTGCAGTACTTC. Its translation: CASSDGELQYF. The genes are TRBV18 and TRBJ2-7, with D perhaps TRBD2 (5 bases). Germline V gene lookup returns CDR1 KGHSH and CDR2 LQKENI. V was trimmed by 6 bases and J by 9 bases, leaving 12 bases between them. The CDR3 totals 11 residues.

The chain has TRBV7-9 and TRBJ1-1; D possibly corresponds to TRBD1 (5 bases). Per germline, CDR1 SEHNR and CDR2 FQNEAQ (reference sequence). This CDR3 is 14 amino acids long. The ends were cut back, 5 bases at V and 2 bases at J, with 12 bases in the middle. CDR3 nucleotides: TGTGCCAGCAGCCCCCCAGGGTTTAACACTGAAGCTTTCTTT. Protein: CASSPPGFNTEAFF. Supplemented by reference TRBV7-9 and TRBJ1-1, the full variable domain reads DTGVSQNPRHKITKRGQNVTFRCDPISEHNRLYWYRQTLGQGPEFLTYFQNEAQLEKSRLLSDRFSAERPKGSFSTLEIQRTEQGDSAMYLCASSPPGFNTEAFFGQGTRLTVV.

A word on this clone: This sample also contains other DNA sequences that code for the same CDR3. The rearrangement joins TRBV9 to TRBJ1-1; D is uncertain. The CDR3 totals 13 residues. Germline V lookup: CDR1 SGDLS, CDR2 YYNGEE. V shed 1 base and J shed 1 base, with 5 bases lying between them. The chain's CDR3 is CASSVSRNTEAFF. CDR3 coding DNA: TGTGCCAGCAGCGTAAGCAGGAACACTGAAGCTTTCTTT.

This clone was detected only once. The chain links TRBV9 to TRBJ2-1, with D unresolved. This CDR3 has 15 amino acids. Per germline, CDR1 SGDLS and CDR2 YYNGEE. Trimming took 3 bases from V and 0 from J, leaving 10 bases between them. Here the CDR3 DNA reads TGTGCCAGCAGCGAAGACCTGAGCTCCTACAATGAGCAGTTCTTC. Protein product: CASSEDLSSYNEQFF.

V is TRBV18 and J is TRBJ2-1; D not certain. The CDR3 is made up of 12 amino acids. Germline V gives CDR1 KGHSH, CDR2 LQKENI. V shed 0 bases and J shed 5 bases, with 2 bases lying between them. CDR3 residues: CASSPPNNEQFF. DNA for the CDR3: TGTGCCAGCTCACCACCAAACAATGAGCAGTTCTTC.

J is TRBJ2-6 and V is TRBV9; 10 nucleotides align to TRBD1. Unmatched junction bases numbered 14, after V lost 0 bases and J lost 2 bases. This CDR3 contains 21 residues. Looked up from germline, CDR1 is SGDLS and CDR2 is YYNGEE. The CDR3 DNA reads as TGTGCCAGCAGCGTAGCTTCCCCGACAGGGGGCCTGGGTCCTGGGGCCAACGTCCTGACTTTC. This gives the protein CASSVASPTGGLGPGANVLTF. Based on the CDR3 plus reference TRBV9 and TRBJ2-6, the full variable domain is DSGVTQTPKHLITATGQRVTLRCSPRSGDLSVYWYQQSLDQGLQFLIQYYNGEERAKGNILERFSAQQFPDLHSELNLSSLELGDSALYFCASSVASPTGGLGPGANVLTFGAGSRLTVL.

The CDR3 here is CASSSRDRGTDTQYF. The DNA for the CDR3 is TGTGCCAGCAGCTCAAGGGACAGGGGGACAGATACGCAGTATTTT. The rearrangement uses TRBV11-3 and TRBJ2-3, with 11 positions matching TRBD1. The CDR3 length is 15 residues. Trimming at V came to 4 bases and at J to 3 bases, leaving 3 bases not matched to a gene. CDR1 is SGHNT and CDR2 is YENEEA in the germline V gene.

This chain joins TRBV9 and TRBJ1-5, with a weak D call TRBD1 (5 bases). There are 14 residues in the CDR3. The germline gives CDR1 SGDLS, CDR2 YYNGEE. With 3 bases removed from V and 3 bases from J, the gap between germline ends came to 10 bases. The CDR3 nucleotides read TGTGCCAGCAGCGCCGGGACTCACAATCAGCCCCAGCATTTT. Protein sequence: CASSAGTHNQPQHF.

Written as DNA, the CDR3 is TGCGCCAGCAGCTTACAGCCCCAGCATTTT. It specifies CASSLQPQHF. The chain joins TRBV5-1 to TRBJ1-5; unclear D gene. CDR1 is SGHRS and CDR2 is YFSETQ in the germline V gene. The CDR3 sequence is 10 residues long. Trimming took 2 bases from V and 7 from J, leaving 1 base between them.

The chain carries TRBV28 and TRBJ1-4; no clear D. The ends were cut back, 8 bases at V and 4 bases at J, with 11 bases in the middle. The CDR3 runs to 13 residues. Germline loops: CDR1 MDHEN, CDR2 SYDVKM. DNA of the CDR3: TGTGCCAGCCCGGGGAGGTATAATGAAAAACTGTTTTTT. Amino acid sequence: CASPGRYNEKLFF.

The gene calls are TRBV10-3 and TRBJ2-1, with TRBD1 identical over 7 bases. Germline values: CDR1 ENHRY, CDR2 SYGVKD. V lost 0 bases and J lost 5; bases outside the gene matches: 10. The length of the CDR3 is 17 residues. CDR3 DNA: TGTGCCATCAGTGAGTCGGGGCGCACCCAGGGGGACAATGAGCAGTTCTTC. Its protein is CAISESGRTQGDNEQFF.

This chain links TRBV28 with TRBJ1-2; TRBD1 might be the D (6 bases). CDR1 is MDHEN, CDR2 SYDVKM, per germline. The CDR3 extends over 16 amino acids. V was cut by 1 base and J by 7 bases, with 19 bases left in between. The CDR3 bases are TGTGCCAGCAGTTTATATGGTGGGACATCTCTTCGTGGCTACACCTTC. This translates into CASSLYGGTSLRGYTF.

The rearrangement joins TRBV5-6 to TRBJ2-1; 16 bases fit TRBD2. The CDR3 has 17 residues. Trimming removed 4 bases from V and 5 bases from J; junction bases left unmatched: 6. Germline CDR1 is SGHDT and CDR2 is YYEEEE. CDR3: CASSPGTSGGGHNEQFF. The CDR3 DNA sequence: TGTGCCAGCAGCCCAGGGACTAGCGGGGGGGGGCACAATGAGCAGTTCTTC.

This chain connects TRBV18 to TRBJ1-2; no definite D call. Germline CDR1 reads KGHSH; CDR2 reads LQKENI. The CDR3 has 16 residues. V was cut by 2 bases and J by 0 bases, with 13 bases left in between. The CDR3 DNA reads as TGTGCCAGCTCACCAAACGATCCAGCTTCTAACTATGGCTACACCTTC. It encodes CASSPNDPASNYGYTF.